Listed below are T cell receptor beta chains from one sample, sequenced in a study of early T cells in non-severe SARS-CoV-2 infection. TCRdb reanalysed the 5' RACE reads using MiXCR and keeps one entry per CDR3 protein. This sample has 70,000 or so distinct CDR3 sequences, with roughly an eighth found just once. The specimen was whole blood. The receptors come from an adult who was a healthcare worker with PCR-confirmed SARS-CoV-2 infection or an uninfected control (not recorded which). The CDR3 runs from the conserved cysteine through the conserved F or W. The D gene is left open where the match is weak. Only some rows state a clone size, as once, few, many or a class for expanded clones.

clone size: few; V gene: TRBV20-1; J gene: TRBJ2-7; D gene: -; CDR3 DNA: TGCAGTGCTAGAGCCCCAGGGCAGGTCGAGCAGTACTTC; CDR3 protein: CSARAPGQVEQYF
clone size: -; V gene: TRBV3-1; J gene: TRBJ2-1; D gene: -; CDR3 DNA: TGTGCCAGCAGCCAAGATGCCAATGAGCAGTTCTTC; CDR3 protein: CASSQDANEQFF
clone size: -; V gene: TRBV12-3/TRBV12-4; J gene: TRBJ2-1; D gene: -; CDR3 DNA: TGTGCCAGCAGCCGGATCAATGAGCAGTTCTTC; CDR3 protein: CASSRINEQFF
clone size: few; V gene: TRBV2; J gene: TRBJ1-2; D gene: TRBD1; CDR3 DNA: TGTGCCAGCAGTGACAACGGACAGGCTCACAACTATGGCTACACCTTC; CDR3 protein: CASSDNGQAHNYGYTF
clone size: -; V gene: TRBV12-3/TRBV12-4; J gene: TRBJ1-3; D gene: -; CDR3 DNA: TGTGCCAGCAGTTTCAACCCTGGAAACACCATATATTTT; CDR3 protein: CASSFNPGNTIYF
clone size: -; V gene: TRBV6-5; J gene: TRBJ2-3; D gene: -; CDR3 DNA: TGTGCCAGCAGTCGCGCCTCGGGGGTGAGGACAGATACGCAGTATTTT; CDR3 protein: CASSRASGVRTDTQYF
clone size: few; V gene: TRBV21-1; J gene: TRBJ1-1; D gene: -; CDR3 DNA: TGTGCCAGCAGGAGGAGGGTGATCACTGAAGCTTTCTTT; CDR3 protein: CASRRRVITEAFF
clone size: -; V gene: TRBV7-6; J gene: TRBJ1-1; D gene: -; CDR3 DNA: TGTGCCAGCAGCCCAGGCGGACAGCCCACTGAAGCTTTCTTT; CDR3 protein: CASSPGGQPTEAFF
clone size: few; V gene: TRBV18; J gene: TRBJ2-1; D gene: -; CDR3 DNA: TGTGCCAGCTCCCTCGATCCCTACAATGAGCAGTTCTTC; CDR3 protein: CASSLDPYNEQFF
clone size: few; V gene: TRBV20-1; J gene: TRBJ2-7; D gene: TRBD1; CDR3 DNA: TGCAGTGCTAGGGACCAACAGGGGCCCACCTACGAGCAGTACTTC; CDR3 protein: CSARDQQGPTYEQYF
clone size: -; V gene: TRBV7-9; J gene: TRBJ2-7; D gene: -; CDR3 DNA: TGTGCCAGCAGCAGACGACAGAGCTACGAGCAGTACTTC; CDR3 protein: CASSRRQSYEQYF
clone size: -; V gene: TRBV27; J gene: TRBJ2-7; D gene: TRBD1; CDR3 DNA: TGTGCCAGCAGTCGCGGGACAGGGGGCTCCGAGCAGTACTTC; CDR3 protein: CASSRGTGGSEQYF
clone size: few; V gene: TRBV5-5; J gene: TRBJ2-7; D gene: -; CDR3 DNA: TGTGCCAGCGGGTCTGGGGAATACGAGCAGTACTTC; CDR3 protein: CASGSGEYEQYF
clone size: -; V gene: TRBV4-1; J gene: TRBJ2-7; D gene: TRBD2; CDR3 DNA: TGCGCCAGCAGCCAAATCTTAGCGGGCCTTCTAACGGACTACGAGCAGTACTTC; CDR3 protein: CASSQILAGLLTDYEQYF
clone size: few; V gene: TRBV5-1; J gene: TRBJ2-3; D gene: TRBD1; CDR3 DNA: TGCGCCAGCAGCTTGGCGGACAGGAACACAGATACGCAGTATTTT; CDR3 protein: CASSLADRNTDTQYF
clone size: -; V gene: TRBV2; J gene: TRBJ1-5; D gene: -; CDR3 DNA: TGTGCCAGCGCCCAGCCGAATCAGCCCCAGCATTTT; CDR3 protein: CASAQPNQPQHF
clone size: -; V gene: TRBV14; J gene: TRBJ2-1; D gene: -; CDR3 DNA: TGTGCCAGCAGCCAGCCGAATATAGGTGAGCAGTTCTTC; CDR3 protein: CASSQPNIGEQFF
clone size: -; V gene: TRBV29-1; J gene: TRBJ2-1; D gene: -; CDR3 DNA: TGCAGCGTTGAAGCTCTCAAGGCCAGGAGCTCCTACAATGAGCAGTTCTTC; CDR3 protein: CSVEALKARSSYNEQFF
clone size: -; V gene: TRBV12-3/TRBV12-4; J gene: TRBJ1-4; D gene: -; CDR3 DNA: TGTGCCAGCAGTCTGGGGGTCGAGGGGACTAATGAAAAACTGTTTTTT; CDR3 protein: CASSLGVEGTNEKLFF
clone size: many; V gene: TRBV5-4; J gene: TRBJ2-3; D gene: TRBD2; CDR3 DNA: TGTGCCAGCAGCTTTTCAGCGGGGAGCACAGATACGCAGTATTTT; CDR3 protein: CASSFSAGSTDTQYF
clone size: -; V gene: TRBV12-3/TRBV12-4; J gene: TRBJ2-1; D gene: -; CDR3 DNA: TGTGCCAGCAGTTGGGGGTTTGAGCAGTTCTTC; CDR3 protein: CASSWGFEQFF
clone size: many; V gene: TRBV5-1; J gene: TRBJ2-5; D gene: TRBD1; CDR3 DNA: TGCGCCAGCAGCTTGGCAGGGACAGAAAAAGAGACCCAGTACTTC; CDR3 protein: CASSLAGTEKETQYF
clone size: few; V gene: TRBV6-2/TRBV6-3; J gene: TRBJ2-3; D gene: -; CDR3 DNA: TGTGCCAGCAGTTACTCACAGGGGAGGACAGATACGCAGTATTTT; CDR3 protein: CASSYSQGRTDTQYF
clone size: few; V gene: TRBV7-2; J gene: TRBJ2-1; D gene: -; CDR3 DNA: TGTGCCAGCAGCGGTCCTTACAATGAGCAGTTCTTC; CDR3 protein: CASSGPYNEQFF
clone size: many; V gene: TRBV29-1; J gene: TRBJ2-3; D gene: -; CDR3 DNA: TGCAGCGCGATGCTCACAGATACGCAGTATTTT; CDR3 protein: CSAMLTDTQYF
clone size: few; V gene: TRBV18; J gene: TRBJ1-5; D gene: TRBD1; CDR3 DNA: TGTGCCAGCTCAGAACTGACAGGGGTCAATCAGCCCCAGCATTTT; CDR3 protein: CASSELTGVNQPQHF
clone size: -; V gene: TRBV29-1; J gene: TRBJ1-1; D gene: TRBD1; CDR3 DNA: TGCAGCGTCTGGACAGGGGAGAACACTGAAGCTTTCTTT; CDR3 protein: CSVWTGENTEAFF
clone size: few; V gene: TRBV29-1; J gene: TRBJ1-2; D gene: -; CDR3 DNA: TGCAGCGTTGTAGGAGAGGTCTTTAACTATGGCTACACCTTC; CDR3 protein: CSVVGEVFNYGYTF
clone size: -; V gene: TRBV2; J gene: TRBJ2-7; D gene: -; CDR3 DNA: TGTGCCAGCAGTGAAGCTCTGCCCTACGAGCAGTACTTC; CDR3 protein: CASSEALPYEQYF
clone size: few; V gene: TRBV19; J gene: TRBJ2-2; D gene: TRBD1; CDR3 DNA: TGTGCCAGTAGTATACCTGGACAGGGGGCATTCACCGGGGAGCTGTTTTTT; CDR3 protein: CASSIPGQGAFTGELFF
clone size: few; V gene: TRBV28; J gene: TRBJ2-7; D gene: -; CDR3 DNA: TGTGCCAGCAGTTTAAGATACTACGAGCAGTACTTC; CDR3 protein: CASSLRYYEQYF
clone size: many; V gene: TRBV28; J gene: TRBJ2-7; D gene: TRBD1; CDR3 DNA: TGTGCCAGCAGTCCCCCGGGACAGTTCCACGAGCAGTACTTC; CDR3 protein: CASSPPGQFHEQYF
clone size: -; V gene: TRBV9; J gene: TRBJ2-3; D gene: TRBD2; CDR3 DNA: TGTGCCAGCAGCGTAGGGGCAGCGGGGGGCTACACAGATACGCAGTATTTT; CDR3 protein: CASSVGAAGGYTDTQYF
clone size: -; V gene: TRBV10-3; J gene: TRBJ1-1; D gene: TRBD1; CDR3 DNA: TGTGCCATCAGTTGGACAGGGAGCACTGAAGCTTTCTTT; CDR3 protein: CAISWTGSTEAFF
clone size: -; V gene: TRBV7-3; J gene: TRBJ1-1; D gene: TRBD1; CDR3 DNA: TGTGCCAGCAGCATTGCAGGGGGTGGTGAAGCTTTCTTT; CDR3 protein: CASSIAGGGEAFF
clone size: few; V gene: TRBV12-5; J gene: TRBJ1-1; D gene: -; CDR3 DNA: TGTGCTAGTGGTTTGGATATCACTGAAGCTTTCTTT; CDR3 protein: CASGLDITEAFF
clone size: many; V gene: TRBV28; J gene: TRBJ2-5; D gene: TRBD2; CDR3 DNA: TGTGCCAGCAGTTTGGCGACTAGCGGGGGGGCGAAGACCCAGTACTTC; CDR3 protein: CASSLATSGGAKTQYF
clone size: -; V gene: TRBV12-3/TRBV12-4; J gene: TRBJ2-3; D gene: -; CDR3 DNA: TGTGCCAGCAGTTCTGGTGATACGCAGTATTTT; CDR3 protein: CASSSGDTQYF
clone size: many; V gene: TRBV29-1; J gene: TRBJ2-1; D gene: TRBD1; CDR3 DNA: TGCAGCGTTGAAGACAGACAGGGTAGCTCCTACAATGAGCAGTTCTTC; CDR3 protein: CSVEDRQGSSYNEQFF
clone size: few; V gene: TRBV11-2; J gene: TRBJ1-5; D gene: -; CDR3 DNA: TGTGCCAGCAGCTATGGGGGGGGTAATCAGCCCCAGCATTTT; CDR3 protein: CASSYGGGNQPQHF
clone size: few; V gene: TRBV5-1; J gene: TRBJ2-1; D gene: TRBD1; CDR3 DNA: TGCGCCAGCAGCATGACAGGGGATCTCTACAATGAGCAGTTCTTC; CDR3 protein: CASSMTGDLYNEQFF
clone size: few; V gene: TRBV25-1; J gene: TRBJ2-1; D gene: -; CDR3 DNA: TGTGCCAGCCGGAAAAGGGGGTCGGATGAGCAGTTCTTC; CDR3 protein: CASRKRGSDEQFF
clone size: few; V gene: TRBV7-9; J gene: TRBJ1-1; D gene: -; CDR3 DNA: TGTGCCAGCAGCTTAATGACAGTGAACACTGAAGCTTTCTTT; CDR3 protein: CASSLMTVNTEAFF
clone size: many; V gene: TRBV6-6; J gene: TRBJ2-5; D gene: -; CDR3 DNA: TGTGCCAGCACCATACTCCAGGGGAGAGAGACCCAGTACTTC; CDR3 protein: CASTILQGRETQYF
clone size: -; V gene: TRBV4-3; J gene: TRBJ2-2; D gene: -; CDR3 DNA: TGCGCCAGCAGCCAGGCTATGGGGTGGGGCGGGGAGCTGTTTTTT; CDR3 protein: CASSQAMGWGGELFF
clone size: -; V gene: TRBV9; J gene: TRBJ2-1; D gene: -; CDR3 DNA: TGTGCCAGCAGCGTCTTTGACAGGAGAGATGAGCAGTTCTTC; CDR3 protein: CASSVFDRRDEQFF
clone size: few; V gene: TRBV28; J gene: TRBJ1-5; D gene: TRBD1; CDR3 DNA: TGTGCCAGCACGGACAGGGCAAAGCAGCCCCAGCATTTT; CDR3 protein: CASTDRAKQPQHF
clone size: few; V gene: TRBV12-3/TRBV12-4; J gene: TRBJ2-6; D gene: -; CDR3 DNA: TGTGCCAGCAGTCTCCCAGGGGTCCCTGGGGCCAACGTCCTGACTTTC; CDR3 protein: CASSLPGVPGANVLTF
clone size: -; V gene: TRBV15; J gene: TRBJ2-1; D gene: -; CDR3 DNA: TGTGCCACCAGCATCAAGGGACTTGAGGTCAATGAGCAGTTCTTC; CDR3 protein: CATSIKGLEVNEQFF
clone size: few; V gene: TRBV13; J gene: TRBJ2-7; D gene: TRBD1; CDR3 DNA: TGTGCCAGCAGCCGTAAAAACACGGGACAGAGAAACTACTACGTGGAGCAGTACTTC; CDR3 protein: CASSRKNTGQRNYYVEQYF
clone size: few; V gene: TRBV29-1; J gene: TRBJ2-3; D gene: -; CDR3 DNA: TGCAGCGTTCTTACCCTTGACGGAGGGACAGATACGCAGTATTTT; CDR3 protein: CSVLTLDGGTDTQYF
clone size: many; V gene: TRBV20-1; J gene: TRBJ1-6; D gene: -; CDR3 DNA: TGCAGTGCTAGAGAAGTGGCGGCAAATTCACCCCTCCACTTT; CDR3 protein: CSAREVAANSPLHF
clone size: few; V gene: TRBV13; J gene: TRBJ1-1; D gene: -; CDR3 DNA: TGTGCCAGCAGCGGGGGTAGAAGGCACACTGAAGCTTTCTTT; CDR3 protein: CASSGGRRHTEAFF
clone size: few; V gene: TRBV12-3/TRBV12-4; J gene: TRBJ2-2; D gene: -; CDR3 DNA: TGTGCCAGCAGTCTGGTGATGGGGGCGGTGAACACCGGGGAGCTGTTTTTT; CDR3 protein: CASSLVMGAVNTGELFF
clone size: many; V gene: TRBV2; J gene: TRBJ2-3; D gene: TRBD2; CDR3 DNA: TGTGCCAGCAGTGAATTGAAGCGGGGGGTCACAGATACGCAGTATTTT; CDR3 protein: CASSELKRGVTDTQYF
clone size: many; V gene: TRBV19; J gene: TRBJ2-7; D gene: TRBD1; CDR3 DNA: TGTGCCAGTCAGCGGACAGGGCCCTCCTACGAGCAGTACTTC; CDR3 protein: CASQRTGPSYEQYF
clone size: -; V gene: TRBV2; J gene: TRBJ2-3; D gene: -; CDR3 DNA: TGTGCCAGCAGTGCGGCCGGGACACGATCTTACACAGATACGCAGTATTTT; CDR3 protein: CASSAAGTRSYTDTQYF
clone size: few; V gene: TRBV11-2; J gene: TRBJ1-3; D gene: -; CDR3 DNA: TGTGCCAGCAGCCCGACAGCTATCTCTGGAAACACCATATATTTT; CDR3 protein: CASSPTAISGNTIYF
clone size: many; V gene: TRBV28; J gene: TRBJ2-3; D gene: -; CDR3 DNA: TGTGCCAGCAGGACCGAACAGGGTTTTGGGTTTCACACAGATACGCAGTATTTT; CDR3 protein: CASRTEQGFGFHTDTQYF